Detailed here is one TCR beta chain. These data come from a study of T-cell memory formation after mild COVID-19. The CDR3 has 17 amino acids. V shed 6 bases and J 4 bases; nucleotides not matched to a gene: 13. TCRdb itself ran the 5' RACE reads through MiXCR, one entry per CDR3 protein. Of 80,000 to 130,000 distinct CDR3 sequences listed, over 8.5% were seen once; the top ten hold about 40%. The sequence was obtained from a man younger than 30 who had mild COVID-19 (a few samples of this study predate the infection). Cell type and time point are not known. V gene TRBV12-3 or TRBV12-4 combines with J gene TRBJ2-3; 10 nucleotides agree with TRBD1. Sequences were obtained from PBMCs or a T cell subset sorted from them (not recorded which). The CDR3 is CASSSRDRGEAADTQYF. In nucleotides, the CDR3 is TGTGCCAGCAGCAGCCGGGACAGGGGAGAAGCGGCAGATACGCAGTATTTT.